The 9 T cell receptor beta chains presented below share a single source sample, sequenced in a study of OX40 agonist ivuxolimab in advanced cancers. The protocol was immunoSEQ multiplex PCR, while the TCRdb copy is restricted to in-frame clones and leaves out a portion. Of roughly 72,000 clones in the sample, approximately 92% were seen once. Specimen: CD4+ or CD8+ T cells sorted from blood, collected in a trial of the OX40 agonist ivuxolimab. The receptors were gathered from an adult with an advanced solid tumor such as melanoma, head and neck, liver or kidney cancer.

The chain joins TRBV28 to TRBJ2-4; 9 bases fit TRBD1. The germline CDR1 and CDR2 sequences are MDHEN and SYDVKM. The V segment lost 6 bases and the J segment 6 bases; nucleotides outside the gene matches: 12. This CDR3 is 16 amino acids long. The DNA for the CDR3 is TGTGCCAGCAGCTCAATACAGGGGGCCACACTAAACATTCAGTACTTC. This encodes CASSSIQGATLNIQYF. Complete variable domain (other parts from reference TRBV28 and TRBJ2-4): DVKVTQSSRYLVKRTGEKVFLECVQDMDHENMFWYRQDPGLGLRLIYFSYDVKMKEKGDIPEGYSVSREKKERFSLILESASTNQTSMYLCASSSIQGATLNIQYFGAGTRLSVL.

The chain combines TRBV27 with TRBJ2-5; unclear D gene. CDR1 is MNHEY and CDR2 is SMNVEV in the germline V gene (reference sequence). V dropped 4 bases and J dropped 9 bases, with 15 bases sitting between them. The CDR3 totals 13 residues. The DNA for the CDR3 is TGTGCCAGCAGTTCGTCCCCAGGTTCGGCCCAGTACTTC. Translating it yields CASSSSPGSAQYF.

CDR3 sequence: CASSYSLAGSYEQYF. In DNA, the CDR3 is TGTGCCAGCAGTTACTCACTAGCGGGGTCCTACGAGCAGTACTTC. The chain employs TRBV6-5 and TRBJ2-7; 10 bases align to TRBD2. Trimming removed 0 bases from V and 1 base from J; junction bases left unmatched: 0. Per the germline V gene, CDR1 is MNHEY and CDR2 is SVGAGI. The CDR3 length is 15 residues.

J is TRBJ2-7 and V is TRBV28; a weak D match, TRBD2 (6 bases). V was cut by 8 bases and J by 5 bases, with 13 bases left in between. From germline, CDR1 is MDHEN and CDR2 SYDVKM. The CDR3 has 12 amino acids. The CDR3 spells CASWGEVNEQYF. In nucleotides, the CDR3 is TGTGCCAGCTGGGGGGAGGTCAACGAGCAGTACTTC. The whole variable domain, filled in from reference TRBV28 and TRBJ2-7, reads DVKVTQSSRYLVKRTGEKVFLECVQDMDHENMFWYRQDPGLGLRLIYFSYDVKMKEKGDIPEGYSVSREKKERFSLILESASTNQTSMYLCASWGEVNEQYFGPGTRLTVT.

The J gene is TRBJ1-2, the V gene TRBV28; D is unclear. Deletions cut 4 bases from V and 3 bases from J, with 3 bases between. Germline V gene data show CDR1 as MDHEN and CDR2 as SYDVKM. The CDR3 spans 11 residues. The CDR3 protein is CASSWDYGYTF. In DNA form, the CDR3 reads TGTGCCAGCAGTTGGGACTATGGCTACACCTTC.

The chain joins TRBV2 to TRBJ1-1, with 10 bases aligning to TRBD1. Trimming removed 6 bases from V and 8 bases from J; junction bases left unmatched: 6. Per germline, CDR1 SNHLY and CDR2 FYNNEI. The CDR3 contains 13 residues. CDR3 nucleotide sequence: TGTGCCAGCAGAGCGGGACAGGGGATGGAAGCTTTCTTT. Amino acid sequence: CASRAGQGMEAFF.

This clone was seen just once. The chain has TRBV18 and TRBJ2-1; 10 positions agree with TRBD2. The CDR3 spans 15 residues. Trimming cost V 3 bases and J 5 bases; bases outside gene matches: 4. CDR1 and CDR2 from the germline V gene are KGHSH and LQKENI. In DNA form, the CDR3 reads TGTGCCAGCTCACCCCTGCTAGCGGGGGACAATGAGCAGTTCTTC. Translating it yields CASSPLLAGDNEQFF.

The rearrangement uses TRBV5-1 and TRBJ2-3; a weak D match, TRBD2 (6 bases). The germline gives CDR1 SGHRS, CDR2 YFSETQ. V lost 3 bases, J lost 1 base, and 12 bases lay in between. The length of the CDR3 is 15 residues. The CDR3 protein is CASSYAGGGTDTQYF. CDR3 DNA sequence: TGCGCCAGCAGCTACGCTGGCGGGGGCACAGATACGCAGTATTTT.

The chain couples TRBV20-1 to TRBJ2-5; D gene ambiguous. The end of the DNA is better explained by TRBJ2-7, so the J call may be wrong. The CDR3 sequence is 11 residues long. Germline V lookup: CDR1 DFQATT, CDR2 SNEGSKA (reference sequence). This chain's CDR3 is CSALRSYEQYF. In DNA form, the CDR3 reads TGCAGTGCTCTGCGATCCTACGAGCAGTACTTC.